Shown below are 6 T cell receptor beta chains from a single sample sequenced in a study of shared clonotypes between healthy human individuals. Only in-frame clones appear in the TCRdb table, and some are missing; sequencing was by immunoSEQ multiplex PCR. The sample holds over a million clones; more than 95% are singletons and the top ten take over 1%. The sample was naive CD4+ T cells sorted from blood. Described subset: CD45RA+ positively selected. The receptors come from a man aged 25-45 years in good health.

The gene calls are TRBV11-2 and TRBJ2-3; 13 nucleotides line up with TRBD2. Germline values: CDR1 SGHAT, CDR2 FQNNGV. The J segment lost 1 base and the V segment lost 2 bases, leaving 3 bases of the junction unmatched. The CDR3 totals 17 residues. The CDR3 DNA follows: TGTGCCAGCAGCTTAAGAACTAGCGGGAGGGGCACAGATACGCAGTATTTT. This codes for CASSLRTSGRGTDTQYF.

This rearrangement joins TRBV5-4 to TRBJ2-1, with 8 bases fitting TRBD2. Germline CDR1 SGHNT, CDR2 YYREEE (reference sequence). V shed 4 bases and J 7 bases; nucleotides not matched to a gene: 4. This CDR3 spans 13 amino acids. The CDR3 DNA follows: TGTGCCAGCAGCCATAGCGGGGCTAATGAGCAGTTCTTC. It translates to CASSHSGANEQFF.

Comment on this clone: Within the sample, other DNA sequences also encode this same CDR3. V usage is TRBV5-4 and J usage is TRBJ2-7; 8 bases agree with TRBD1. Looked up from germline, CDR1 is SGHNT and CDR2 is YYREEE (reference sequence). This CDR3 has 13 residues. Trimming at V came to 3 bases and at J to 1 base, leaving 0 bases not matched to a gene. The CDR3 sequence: CASSWDRSYEQYF. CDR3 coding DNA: TGTGCCAGCAGCTGGGACAGGTCCTACGAGCAGTACTTC.

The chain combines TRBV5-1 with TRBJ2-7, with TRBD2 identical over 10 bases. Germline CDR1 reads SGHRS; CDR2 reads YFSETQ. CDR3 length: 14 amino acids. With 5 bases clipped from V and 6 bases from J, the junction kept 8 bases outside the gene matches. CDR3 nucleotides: TGCGCCAGCAGAGACCCTAGCGGGAGCGCCGAGCAGTACTTC. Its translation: CASRDPSGSAEQYF. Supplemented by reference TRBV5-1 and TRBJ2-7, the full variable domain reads KAGVTQTPRYLIKTRGQQVTLSCSPISGHRSVSWYQQTPGQGLQFLFEYFSETQRNKGNFPGRFSGRQFSNSRSEMNVSTLELGDSALYLCASRDPSGSAEQYFGPGTRLTVT.

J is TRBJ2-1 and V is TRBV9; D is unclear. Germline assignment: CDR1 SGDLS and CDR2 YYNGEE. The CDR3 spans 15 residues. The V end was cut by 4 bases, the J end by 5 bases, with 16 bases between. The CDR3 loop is CASSPTKGYNNEQFF. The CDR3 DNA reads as TGTGCCAGCAGCCCGACGAAAGGCTATAACAATGAGCAGTTCTTC.

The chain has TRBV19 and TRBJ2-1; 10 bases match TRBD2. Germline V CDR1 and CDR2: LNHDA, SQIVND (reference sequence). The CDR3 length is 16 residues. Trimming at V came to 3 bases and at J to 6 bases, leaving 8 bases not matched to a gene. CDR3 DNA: TGTGCCAGTAGTATCCTTAGGACTAGCGGAGTCAATGAGCAGTTCTTC. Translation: CASSILRTSGVNEQFF.